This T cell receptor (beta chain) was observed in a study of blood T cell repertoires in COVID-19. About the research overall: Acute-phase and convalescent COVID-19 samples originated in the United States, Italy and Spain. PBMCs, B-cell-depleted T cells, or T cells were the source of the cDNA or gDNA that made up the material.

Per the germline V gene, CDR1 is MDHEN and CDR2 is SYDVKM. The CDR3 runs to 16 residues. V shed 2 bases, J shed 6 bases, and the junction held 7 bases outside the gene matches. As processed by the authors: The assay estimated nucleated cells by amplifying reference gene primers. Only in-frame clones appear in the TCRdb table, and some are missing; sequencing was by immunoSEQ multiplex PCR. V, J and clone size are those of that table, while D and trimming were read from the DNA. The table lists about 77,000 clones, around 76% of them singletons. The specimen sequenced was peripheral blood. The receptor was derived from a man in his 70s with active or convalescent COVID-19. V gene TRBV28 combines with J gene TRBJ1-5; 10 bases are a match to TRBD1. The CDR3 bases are TGTGCCAGCAGTTTAACCGGGACAGGGGTATCTCAGCCCCAGCATTTT. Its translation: CASSLTGTGVSQPQHF.